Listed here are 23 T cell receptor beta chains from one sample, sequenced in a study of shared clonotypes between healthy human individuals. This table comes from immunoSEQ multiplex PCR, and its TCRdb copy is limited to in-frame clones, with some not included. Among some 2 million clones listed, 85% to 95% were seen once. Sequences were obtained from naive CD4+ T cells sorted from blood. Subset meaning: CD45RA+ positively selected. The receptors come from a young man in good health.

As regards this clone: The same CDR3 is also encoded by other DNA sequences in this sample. The CDR3 nucleotides are TGTGCCAGCAGTGAGGTGGGGCCTAATCAGCCCCAGCATTTT. As protein: CASSEVGPNQPQHF. The rearrangement uses TRBV6-1 and TRBJ1-5; a weak D match, TRBD1 (5 bases). This CDR3 region has 14 residues. Trimming shortened V by 3 bases and J by 4 bases, and 10 bases separated the two germline ends. Germline V gene lookup returns CDR1 MNHNS and CDR2 SASEGT.

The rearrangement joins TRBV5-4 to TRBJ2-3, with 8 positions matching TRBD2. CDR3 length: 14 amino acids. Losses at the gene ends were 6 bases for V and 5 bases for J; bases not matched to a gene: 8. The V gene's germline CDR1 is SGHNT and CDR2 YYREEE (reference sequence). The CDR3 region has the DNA TGTGCCAGCAAGCCGGGGGGGCGCGTAGATACGCAGTATTTT. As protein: CASKPGGRVDTQYF.

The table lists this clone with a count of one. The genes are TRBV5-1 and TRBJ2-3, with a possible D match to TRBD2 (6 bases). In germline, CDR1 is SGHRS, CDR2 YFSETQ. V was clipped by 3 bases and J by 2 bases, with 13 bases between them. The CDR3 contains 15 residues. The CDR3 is CASSSIGGPTDTQYF. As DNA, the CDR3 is TGCGCCAGCAGCTCGATCGGGGGACCCACAGATACGCAGTATTTT.

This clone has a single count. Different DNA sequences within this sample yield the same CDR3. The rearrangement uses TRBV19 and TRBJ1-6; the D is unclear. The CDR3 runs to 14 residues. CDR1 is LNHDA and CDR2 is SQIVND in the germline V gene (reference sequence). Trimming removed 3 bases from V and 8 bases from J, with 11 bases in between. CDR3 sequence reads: CASSISGGDSPLHF. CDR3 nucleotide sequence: TGTGCCAGTAGTATCTCAGGCGGCGATTCACCCCTCCACTTT.

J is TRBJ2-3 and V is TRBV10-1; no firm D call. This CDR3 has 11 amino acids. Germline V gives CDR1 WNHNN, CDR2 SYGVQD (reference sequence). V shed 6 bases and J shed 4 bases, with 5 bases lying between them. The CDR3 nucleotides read TGCGCCAGCAGCTCGGCAGATACGCAGTATTTT. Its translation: CASSSADTQYF.

Here the CDR3 reads CASCPSEGNSPLHF. CDR3 in DNA: TGTGCCAGCTGCCCCTCGGAGGGGAATTCACCCCTCCACTTT. The chain links TRBV6-6 to TRBJ1-6; possibly TRBD1 for D (5 bases). The V end was cut by 8 bases, the J end by 7 bases, with 15 bases between. Germline V gene lookup returns CDR1 MNHNY and CDR2 SVGAGI (reference sequence). The CDR3 is 14 residues long.

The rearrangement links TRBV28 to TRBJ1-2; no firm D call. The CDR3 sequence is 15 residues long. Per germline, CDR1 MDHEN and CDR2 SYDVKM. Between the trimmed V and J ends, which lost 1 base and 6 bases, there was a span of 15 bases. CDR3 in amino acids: CASSLSSIRGNGYTF. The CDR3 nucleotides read TGTGCCAGCAGTTTATCCTCGATTCGTGGAAATGGCTACACCTTC.

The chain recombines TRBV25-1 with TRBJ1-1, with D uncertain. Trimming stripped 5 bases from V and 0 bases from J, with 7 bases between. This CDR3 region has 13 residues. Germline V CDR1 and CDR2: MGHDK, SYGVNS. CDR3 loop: CASSSVLNTEAFF. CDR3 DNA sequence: TGTGCCAGCAGTTCTGTTCTGAACACTGAAGCTTTCTTT. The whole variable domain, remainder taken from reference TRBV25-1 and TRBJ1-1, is EADIYQTPRYLVIGTGKKITLECSQTMGHDKMYWYQQDPGMELHLIHYSYGVNSTEKGDLSSESTVSRIRTEHFPLTLESARPSHTSQYLCASSSVLNTEAFFGQGTRLTVV.

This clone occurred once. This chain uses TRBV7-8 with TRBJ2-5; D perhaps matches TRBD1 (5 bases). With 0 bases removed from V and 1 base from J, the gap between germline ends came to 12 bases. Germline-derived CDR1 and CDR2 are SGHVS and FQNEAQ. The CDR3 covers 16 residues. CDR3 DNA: TGTGCCAGCAGCTTAGCGCCGAGACAGCTCCAAGAGACCCAGTACTTC. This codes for CASSLAPRQLQETQYF.

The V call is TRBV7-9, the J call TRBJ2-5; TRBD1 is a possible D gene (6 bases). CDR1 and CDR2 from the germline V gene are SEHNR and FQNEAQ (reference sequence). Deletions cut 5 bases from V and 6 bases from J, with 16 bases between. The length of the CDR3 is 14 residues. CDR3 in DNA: TGTGCCAGCAGCCCAGACAGGTCGCCTCAGACCCAGTACTTC. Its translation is CASSPDRSPQTQYF.

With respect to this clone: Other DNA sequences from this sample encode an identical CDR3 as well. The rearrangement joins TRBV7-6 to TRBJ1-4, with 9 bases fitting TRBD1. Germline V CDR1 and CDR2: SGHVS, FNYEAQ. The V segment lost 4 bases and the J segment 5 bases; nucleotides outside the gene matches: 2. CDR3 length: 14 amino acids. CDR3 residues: CASSSGQGNEKLFF. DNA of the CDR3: TGTGCCAGCAGCTCCGGACAGGGGAATGAAAAACTGTTTTTT.

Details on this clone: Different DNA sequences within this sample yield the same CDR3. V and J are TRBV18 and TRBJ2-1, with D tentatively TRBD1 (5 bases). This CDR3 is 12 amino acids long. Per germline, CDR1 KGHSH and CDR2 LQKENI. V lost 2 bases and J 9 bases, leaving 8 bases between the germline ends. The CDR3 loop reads CASSPGASEQFF. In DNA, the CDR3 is TGTGCCAGCTCACCAGGGGCAAGTGAGCAGTTCTTC.

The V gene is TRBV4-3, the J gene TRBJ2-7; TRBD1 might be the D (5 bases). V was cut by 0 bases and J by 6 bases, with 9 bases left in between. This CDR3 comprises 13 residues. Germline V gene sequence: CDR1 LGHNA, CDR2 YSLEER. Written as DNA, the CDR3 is TGCGCCAGCAGCCAAGATATAAGGGGCGAGCAGTACTTC. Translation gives CASSQDIRGEQYF.

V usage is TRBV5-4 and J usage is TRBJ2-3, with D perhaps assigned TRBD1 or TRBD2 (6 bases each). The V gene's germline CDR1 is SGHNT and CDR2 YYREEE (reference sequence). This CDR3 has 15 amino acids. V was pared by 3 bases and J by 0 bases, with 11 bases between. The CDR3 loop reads CASSWGAGSTDTQYF. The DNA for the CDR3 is TGTGCCAGCAGCTGGGGGGCCGGCAGCACAGATACGCAGTATTTT.

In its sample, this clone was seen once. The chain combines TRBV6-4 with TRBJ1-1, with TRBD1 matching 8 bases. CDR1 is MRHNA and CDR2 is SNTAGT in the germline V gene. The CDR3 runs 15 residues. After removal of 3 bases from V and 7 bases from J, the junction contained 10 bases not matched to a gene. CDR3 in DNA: TGTGCCAGCAGTGAATCGGACAGGGCGGGAAGTGAAGCTTTCTTT. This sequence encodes CASSESDRAGSEAFF.

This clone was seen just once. For the CDR3, the DNA is TGTGCCACCAGCAGAGAAGCTGGAAGCCTACGACACTCCTATAATTCACCCCTCCACTTT. Residues: CATSREAGSLRHSYNSPLHF. The rearrangement joins TRBV15 to TRBJ1-6; D unclear. Germline V CDR1 and CDR2: LNHNV, YYDKDF (reference sequence). V lost 0 bases and J 0 bases, leaving 18 bases between the germline ends. This CDR3 has 20 amino acids.

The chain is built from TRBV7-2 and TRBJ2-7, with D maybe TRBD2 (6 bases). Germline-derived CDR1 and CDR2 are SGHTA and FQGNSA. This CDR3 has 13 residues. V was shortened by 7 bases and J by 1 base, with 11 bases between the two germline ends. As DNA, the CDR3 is TGTGCCAGCATGTCGGGGGTATCCTACGAGCAGTACTTC. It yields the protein CASMSGVSYEQYF.

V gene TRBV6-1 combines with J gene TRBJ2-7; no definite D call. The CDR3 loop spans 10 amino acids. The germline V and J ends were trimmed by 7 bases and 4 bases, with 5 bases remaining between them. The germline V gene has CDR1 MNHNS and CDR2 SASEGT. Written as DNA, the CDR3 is TGTGCCAGCACGGGTTACGAGCAGTACTTC. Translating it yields CASTGYEQYF.

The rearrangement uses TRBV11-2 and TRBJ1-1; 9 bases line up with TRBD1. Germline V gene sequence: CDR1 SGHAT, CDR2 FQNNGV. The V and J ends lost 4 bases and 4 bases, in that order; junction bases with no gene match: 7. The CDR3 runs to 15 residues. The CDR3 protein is CASSSQTGGFTEAFF. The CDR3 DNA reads TGTGCCAGCAGCTCACAGACAGGGGGATTCACTGAAGCTTTCTTT.

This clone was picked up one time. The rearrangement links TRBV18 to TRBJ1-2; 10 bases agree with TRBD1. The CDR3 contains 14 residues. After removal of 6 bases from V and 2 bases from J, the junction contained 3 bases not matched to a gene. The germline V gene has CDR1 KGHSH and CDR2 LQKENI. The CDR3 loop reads CASSGTGDNYGYTF. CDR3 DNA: TGTGCCAGCTCCGGGACAGGGGACAACTATGGCTACACCTTC.

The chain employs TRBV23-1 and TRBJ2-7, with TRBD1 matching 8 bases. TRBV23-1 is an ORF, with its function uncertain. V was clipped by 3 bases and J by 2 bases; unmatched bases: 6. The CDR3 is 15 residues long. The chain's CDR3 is CASSHGGRGPYEQYF. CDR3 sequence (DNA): TGCGCCAGCAGTCATGGGGGCAGGGGGCCCTACGAGCAGTACTTC.

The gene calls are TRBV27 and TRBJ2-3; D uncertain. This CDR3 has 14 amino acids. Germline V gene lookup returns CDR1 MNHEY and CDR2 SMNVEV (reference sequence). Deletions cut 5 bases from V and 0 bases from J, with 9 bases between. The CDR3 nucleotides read TGTGCCAGCAGTCTACTCACTAGCACAGATACGCAGTATTTT. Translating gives CASSLLTSTDTQYF.

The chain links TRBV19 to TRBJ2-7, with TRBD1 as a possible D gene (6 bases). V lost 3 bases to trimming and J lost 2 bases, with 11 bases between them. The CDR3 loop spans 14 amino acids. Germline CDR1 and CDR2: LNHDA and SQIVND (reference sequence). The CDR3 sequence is CASSIQQGTYEQYF. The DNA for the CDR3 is TGTGCCAGTAGTATCCAGCAGGGGACCTACGAGCAGTACTTC.